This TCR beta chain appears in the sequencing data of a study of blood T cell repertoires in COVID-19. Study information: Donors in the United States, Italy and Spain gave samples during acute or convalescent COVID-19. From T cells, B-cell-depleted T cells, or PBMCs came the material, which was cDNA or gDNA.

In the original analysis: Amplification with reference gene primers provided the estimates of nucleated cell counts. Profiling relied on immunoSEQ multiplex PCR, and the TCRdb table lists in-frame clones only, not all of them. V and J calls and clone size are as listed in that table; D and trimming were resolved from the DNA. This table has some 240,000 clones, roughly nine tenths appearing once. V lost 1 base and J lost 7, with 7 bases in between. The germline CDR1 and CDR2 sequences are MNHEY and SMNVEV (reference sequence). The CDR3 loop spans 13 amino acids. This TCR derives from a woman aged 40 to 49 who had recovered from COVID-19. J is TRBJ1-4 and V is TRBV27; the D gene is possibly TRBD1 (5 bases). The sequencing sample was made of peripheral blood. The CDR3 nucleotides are TGTGCCAGCAGTTTATACGGGGGTGAAAAACTGTTTTTT. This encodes CASSLYGGEKLFF.